The clone carrying this T cell receptor (beta chain) appeared a few times. What it binds is unknown. Trimming removed 3 bases from V and 1 base from J; junction bases left unmatched: 1. Germline V gives CDR1 LGHDT, CDR2 YNNKEL (reference sequence). There are 15 residues in the CDR3. The sample comes from a study of T-cell reconstitution after alpha-beta-depleted transplantation in children. Study-level points and caveats: Some patients' high day-60 TCRbeta diversity was attributed to recipient cells surviving conditioning. The study reportedly traced alpha-beta T cells about two months after transplant to several hundred expanded graft clones. A year post-transplant, T-cell counts and diversity derived mostly from newly produced T cells.

This sample's TCRbeta library carried unique molecular identifier barcodes. TCRdb fed the PCR reads into MiXCR, producing one record per CDR3 protein. There are 45,000 to 55,000 distinct CDR3 sequences in the sample; about 5.7% occur only once, and 30% to 35% lies in the top ten. V is TRBV3-1 and J is TRBJ2-2; 8 bases are shared with TRBD2. The clonotype comes from a female patient aged 2-9 years who had a stem cell transplant for aplastic anemia, so the T cells may come from the graft donor. Sequences were derived from PBMCs, mostly from graft donor cells, sampled 60 days after TCRalphabeta/CD19-depleted stem cell transplant. CDR3 residues: CASSHGGGNTGELFF. The DNA for the CDR3 is TGTGCCAGCAGCCACGGGGGGGGGAACACCGGGGAGCTGTTTTTT.